These T cell receptor beta chains were read from a single sample in a study of T cells in localized non-small cell lung cancer. Assay used: immunoSEQ multiplex PCR; TCRdb lists only in-frame clones, some missing. The profile shows approximately 140,000 clones, around 90% of them singletons. Sequencing used peripheral blood, obtained before any cancer treatment. The receptors here all came from a female donor of 60 years or more with stage I lung adenocarcinoma. CDR3s include the opening cysteine and the closing phenylalanine or tryptophan. D genes are given only for firm matches. Clone size is not always given. Where it is, it says once, few, many or a class for expanded clones.

v_gene,d_gene,abundance,j_gene,len,CDR3aa,CDR3nt
TRBV5-4,NA,NA,TRBJ2-2,16,CASSPLAVTGTGELFF,TGTGCCAGCAGCCCTTTAGCGGTCACGGGAACCGGGGAGCTGTTTTTT
TRBV7-2,NA,NA,TRBJ2-5,13,CASSFLGTETQYF,TGTGCCAGCAGCTTCTTAGGGACGGAGACCCAGTACTTC
TRBV11-3,NA,once,TRBJ2-7,15,CASSLVFIGSYEQYF,TGTGCCAGCAGCTTAGTTTTTATCGGCTCCTACGAGCAGTACTTC
TRBV6-1,NA,NA,TRBJ1-5,15,CASSESLQARGPQHF,TGTGCCAGCAGTGAAAGTTTGCAGGCTCGGGGGCCCCAGCATTTT
TRBV18,NA,NA,TRBJ2-2,14,CASSALEDAGELFF,TGTGCCAGCTCAGCCCTAGAAGACGCCGGGGAGCTGTTTTTT
TRBV10-1,TRBD2,few,TRBJ2-2,16,CASSESRGGRTGELFF,TGCGCCAGCAGTGAGTCACGGGGCGGGAGAACCGGGGAGCTGTTTTTT
TRBV18,NA,few,TRBJ1-1,14,CASSPPAGNTEAFF,TGTGCCAGCTCACCACCCGCGGGGAACACTGAAGCTTTCTTT
TRBV15,TRBD2,NA,TRBJ2-7,15,CATSTEASGSYEQYF,TGTGCCACCAGCACGGAGGCCAGCGGGAGTTACGAGCAGTACTTC
TRBV6-1,TRBD2,NA,TRBJ2-5,16,CASSGTSGRAWETQYF,TGTGCCAGCAGTGGGACTAGCGGGAGGGCCTGGGAGACCCAGTACTTC
TRBV19,NA,NA,TRBJ2-1,15,CASSIEGGLVGEQFF,TGTGCCAGTAGTATAGAGGGCGGATTGGTGGGAGAGCAGTTCTTC
TRBV5-1,TRBD2,NA,TRBJ2-3,14,CASNSGGVVDTQYF,TGCGCCAGCAACTCGGGGGGAGTAGTAGATACGCAGTATTTT
TRBV18,NA,NA,TRBJ1-1,14,CASSLRQGNTEAFF,TGTGCCAGCTCCCTAAGGCAGGGGAACACTGAAGCTTTCTTT
TRBV9,NA,NA,TRBJ2-1,14,CASSISWVNREQFF,TGTGCCAGCAGTATAAGTTGGGTAAATCGTGAGCAGTTCTTC
TRBV10-2,NA,NA,TRBJ2-5,10,CAAGTETQYF,TGCGCCGCAGGCACAGAGACCCAGTACTTC
TRBV19,TRBD1,NA,TRBJ1-5,14,CASSIQGVNQPQHF,TGTGCCAGTAGTATTCAGGGGGTCAATCAGCCCCAGCATTTT
TRBV28,NA,NA,TRBJ2-7,15,CASNPSTGFRDEQYF,TGTGCCAGCAACCCTTCCACAGGGTTTCGGGACGAGCAGTACTTC
TRBV10-1,NA,NA,TRBJ2-4,14,CASSGTSLSNIQYF,TGCGCCAGCAGTGGAACTAGTCTCTCCAACATTCAGTACTTC
TRBV6-4,NA,few,TRBJ1-6,14,CASSEVPGHSPLHF,TGTGCCAGCAGTGAGGTCCCGGGTCATTCACCCCTCCACTTT
TRBV9,NA,NA,TRBJ2-1,13,CASSEGTYNEQFF,TGTGCCAGCAGCGAGGGGACCTACAATGAGCAGTTCTTC
TRBV11-2,TRBD2,NA,TRBJ2-2,14,CASRYSGRSGELFF,TGTGCCAGCAGATATAGCGGGAGAAGCGGGGAGCTGTTTTTT
TRBV5-4,TRBD1,once,TRBJ2-1,15,CASSKTGVQINEQFF,TGTGCCAGCAGCAAGACAGGGGTCCAAATTAATGAGCAGTTCTTC
TRBV5-1,NA,NA,TRBJ2-7,14,CASSLDVRGYEQYF,TGCGCCAGCAGCTTGGACGTCCGGGGCTACGAGCAGTACTTC
TRBV19,NA,NA,TRBJ1-1,14,CASSIAGANTEAFF,TGTGCCAGTAGTATAGCCGGGGCTAACACTGAAGCTTTCTTT
TRBV14,NA,NA,TRBJ1-2,16,CASSQDSRGSLRGYTF,TGTGCCAGCAGCCAAGATTCGAGGGGGTCCCTTCGCGGCTACACCTTC
TRBV28,NA,NA,TRBJ1-1,12,CASSLVSGGAFF,TGTGCCAGCAGCTTAGTCAGCGGTGGAGCTTTCTTT
TRBV11-2,NA,NA,TRBJ2-5,16,CASSLEGRGLQETQYF,TGTGCCAGCAGCTTAGAGGGGCGAGGACTCCAAGAGACCCAGTACTTC
TRBV6-7,TRBD1,NA,TRBJ1-2,16,CASSLNDRERFYGYTF,TGTGCCAGCAGTTTAAACGACAGGGAGAGATTCTATGGCTACACCTTC
TRBV28,TRBD1,NA,TRBJ1-5,15,CASSSVDRVNQPQHF,TGTGCCAGCAGTTCAGTGGACAGGGTCAATCAGCCCCAGCATTTT
TRBV6-5,NA,NA,TRBJ1-2,14,CASNTYRAGYGYTF,TGTGCCAGCAACACTTACAGGGCGGGGTATGGCTACACCTTC
TRBV10-1,TRBD2,once,TRBJ2-3,16,CASSEASSGRPDTQYF,TGCGCCAGCAGCGAGGCGTCTAGCGGGAGACCAGATACGCAGTATTTT
TRBV14,NA,NA,TRBJ1-1,13,CASSGEGRTEAFF,TGTGCCAGCAGCGGGGAGGGGAGGACTGAAGCTTTCTTT
TRBV30,NA,once,TRBJ2-5,12,CAWSAVWETQYF,TGTGCCTGGAGTGCCGTGTGGGAGACCCAGTACTTC
TRBV2,NA,NA,TRBJ1-4,15,CASKGDGRKEEKLFF,TGTGCCAGCAAAGGGGACGGAAGAAAAGAGGAAAAACTGTTTTTT
TRBV5-6,NA,NA,TRBJ2-7,15,CASSHRPRGSYEQYF,TGTGCCAGCAGTCATCGGCCGAGGGGGTCCTACGAGCAGTACTTC
TRBV7-6,NA,NA,TRBJ2-5,16,CASSLGTAGQVETQYF,TGTGCCAGCAGCTTAGGTACGGCGGGGCAGGTGGAGACCCAGTACTTC
TRBV6-5,TRBD2,once,TRBJ2-7,14,CASNRIAGDGEQYF,TGTGCCAGCAATCGGATAGCGGGAGACGGCGAGCAGTACTTC
TRBV5-1,NA,NA,TRBJ2-3,12,CASSLVADTQYF,TGCGCCAGCAGCTTGGTGGCAGATACGCAGTATTTT
TRBV23-1,TRBD2,once,TRBJ2-5,17,CASSQCSGTSGGWAQYF,TGCGCCAGCAGTCAGTGCTCCGGGACTAGCGGTGGTTGGGCCCAGTACTTC
TRBV2,NA,NA,TRBJ2-5,11,CASRTVGTQYF,TGTGCCAGCAGAACCGTCGGAACGCAGTACTTC
TRBV30,NA,NA,TRBJ2-3,15,CAWGPTGLSTDTQYF,TGTGCCTGGGGACCGACCGGTCTGAGCACAGATACGCAGTATTTT
TRBV28,NA,NA,TRBJ2-5,11,CASNDLETQYF,TGTGCCAGCAACGATCTGGAGACCCAGTACTTC
TRBV7-2,TRBD2,once,TRBJ2-7,16,CASSRASSGTGYEQYF,TGTGCCAGCAGCCGAGCCAGTAGCGGGACCGGTTACGAGCAGTACTTC
TRBV2,NA,NA,TRBJ1-5,13,CASRGGPNQPQHF,TGTGCCAGCAGGGGGGGCCCCAATCAGCCCCAGCATTTT
TRBV29-1,TRBD2,NA,TRBJ2-5,13,CSVELAGGETQYF,TGCAGCGTTGAGTTGGCGGGGGGGGAGACCCAGTACTTC
TRBV14,NA,few,TRBJ1-1,13,CASSQDRITEAFF,TGTGCCAGCAGCCAAGATCGAATCACTGAAGCTTTCTTT
TRBV4-1,NA,NA,TRBJ2-7,15,CASSQEGLGTNEQYF,TGCGCCAGCAGCCAAGAAGGACTGGGCACCAACGAGCAGTACTTC
TRBV19,NA,NA,TRBJ1-1,16,CASSRGRTVFNTEAFF,TGTGCCAGTAGTAGAGGAAGGACAGTTTTTAACACTGAAGCTTTCTTT
TRBV4-2,TRBD2,NA,TRBJ2-2,20,CASSQDARLAGVRDTGELFF,TGTGCCAGCAGCCAAGATGCGAGACTAGCGGGAGTCAGGGACACCGGGGAGCTGTTTTTT
TRBV28,NA,NA,TRBJ2-3,14,CASSPRQELDTQYF,TGTGCCAGCAGTCCGCGACAGGAGCTAGATACGCAGTATTTT